Sequencing of this T cell receptor beta chain was carried out in a study of blood T cell repertoires in COVID-19. About the study: Acute-phase and convalescent COVID-19 samples originated in the United States, Italy and Spain.

Trimming at V came to 4 bases and at J to 3 bases, leaving 6 bases not matched to a gene. The CDR3 contains 15 residues. CDR1 is SGHRS, CDR2 YFSETQ, per germline. The assay was immunoSEQ multiplex PCR, and TCRdb's table has in-frame clones only and misses some. The repertoire includes roughly 170,000 clones, roughly 70% of them detected once, and around 3% sits in the top ten. Sequencing input: peripheral blood. This chain joins TRBV5-1 and TRBJ1-2; 10 bases agree with TRBD1. The clonotype comes from an elderly woman with acute or convalescent COVID-19. CDR3 residues: CASSRGQGRDYGYTF. CDR3 nucleotide sequence: TGCGCCAGCAGCCGGGGACAGGGGAGGGACTATGGCTACACCTTC.